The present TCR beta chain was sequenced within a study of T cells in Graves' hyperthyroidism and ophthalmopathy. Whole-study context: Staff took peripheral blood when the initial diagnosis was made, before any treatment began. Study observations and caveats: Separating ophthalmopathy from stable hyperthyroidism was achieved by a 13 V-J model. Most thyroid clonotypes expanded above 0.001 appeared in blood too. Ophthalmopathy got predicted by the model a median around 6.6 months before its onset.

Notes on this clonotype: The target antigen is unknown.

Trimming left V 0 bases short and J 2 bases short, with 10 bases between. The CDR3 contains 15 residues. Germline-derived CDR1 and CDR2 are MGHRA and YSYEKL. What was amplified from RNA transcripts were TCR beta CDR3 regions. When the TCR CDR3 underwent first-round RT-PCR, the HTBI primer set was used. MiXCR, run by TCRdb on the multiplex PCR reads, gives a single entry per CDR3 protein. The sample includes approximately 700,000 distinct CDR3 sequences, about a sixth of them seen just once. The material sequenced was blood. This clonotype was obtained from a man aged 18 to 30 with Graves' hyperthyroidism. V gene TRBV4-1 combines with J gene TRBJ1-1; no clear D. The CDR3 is CASSQERALNTEAFF. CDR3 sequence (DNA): TGCGCCAGCAGCCAAGAGAGGGCTCTAAACACTGAAGCTTTCTTT.